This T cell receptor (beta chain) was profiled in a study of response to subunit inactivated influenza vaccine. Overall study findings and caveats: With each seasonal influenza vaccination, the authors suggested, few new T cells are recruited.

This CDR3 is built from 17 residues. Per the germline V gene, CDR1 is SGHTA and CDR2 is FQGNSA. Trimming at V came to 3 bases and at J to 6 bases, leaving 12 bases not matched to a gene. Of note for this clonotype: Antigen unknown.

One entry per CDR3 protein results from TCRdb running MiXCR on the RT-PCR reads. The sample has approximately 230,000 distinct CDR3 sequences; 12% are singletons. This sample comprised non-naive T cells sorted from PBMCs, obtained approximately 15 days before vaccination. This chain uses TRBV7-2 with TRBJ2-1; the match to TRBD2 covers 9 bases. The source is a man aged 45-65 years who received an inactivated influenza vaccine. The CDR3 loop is CASSFSPVRGGLNEQFF. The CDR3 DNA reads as TGTGCCAGCAGCTTTTCCCCGGTGCGGGGGGGTCTCAATGAGCAGTTCTTC. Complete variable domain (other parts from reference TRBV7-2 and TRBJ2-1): GAGVSQSPSNKVTEKGKDVELRCDPISGHTALYWYRQSLGQGLEFLIYFQGNSAPDKSGLPSDRFSAERTGGSVSTLTIQRTQQEDSAVYLCASSFSPVRGGLNEQFFGPGTRLTVL.